These 17 T cell receptor beta chains were all obtained from the same sample, sequenced in a study of beta chain features in type 1 diabetes. Their target antigens are unknown. General study points: Significant though moderate, a shortening of TCRB CDR3s appeared in all four CD4+ subsets of Type 1 diabetes patients.

TCRB transcripts that were expressed got sequenced, as all of the isolated RNA had been reverse transcribed. Generated by immunoSEQ multiplex PCR, the TCRdb table keeps only in-frame clones and is missing some. The table has some 350,000 clones, roughly 14% seen once. Sequencing was done on a sample of naive CD4+ T cells from blood. All receptors come from a woman aged 18-29 years with type 1 diabetes.

This clone was detected only a few times. The V gene is TRBV9, the J gene TRBJ2-1; 11 nucleotides agree with TRBD2. J was trimmed by 4 bases and V by 3 bases; bases with no gene match: 6. CDR3 size: 16 residues. Germline values: CDR1 SGDLS, CDR2 YYNGEE. CDR3 protein: CASSEGGTSGYNEQFF. For the CDR3, the DNA is TGTGCCAGCAGCGAAGGGGGGACTAGCGGATACAATGAGCAGTTCTTC.

This clone was seen only a few times. V gene TRBV27 combines with J gene TRBJ2-6; D might be TRBD2 (6 bases). Germline assignment: CDR1 MNHEY and CDR2 SMNVEV (reference sequence). V was trimmed by 5 bases and J by 4 bases, leaving 12 bases between them. The CDR3 length is 15 residues. In nucleotides, the CDR3 is TGTGCCAGCAGTCCCGGCGGGGTCGGGGCCAACGTCCTGACTTTC. This codes for CASSPGGVGANVLTF.

V is TRBV15 and J is TRBJ2-2, with 8 bases matching TRBD1. With V trimmed by 0 bases and J by 3 bases, 0 bases remained unmatched. Germline-derived CDR1 and CDR2 are LNHNV and YYDKDF (reference sequence). CDR3 size: 15 residues. As DNA, the CDR3 is TGTGCCACCAGCAGAGAGACAGGGGACACCGGGGAGCTGTTTTTT. It codes for CATSRETGDTGELFF.

This clone has only a few counts. V and J are TRBV19 and TRBJ1-3, with D perhaps TRBD1 (5 bases). The CDR3 has 16 residues. Germline CDR1 reads LNHDA; CDR2 reads SQIVND (reference sequence). Trimming stripped 5 bases from V and 0 bases from J, with 14 bases between. Here the CDR3 DNA reads TGTGCCAGTAGTTTGACAGCTTACCACTCTGGAAACACCATATATTTT. Encoded protein: CASSLTAYHSGNTIYF.

CDR3 DNA sequence: TGTGCCAGCTCACCTCCGACGGGAGGCCCGCAAGAGACCCAGTACTTC. Its translation is CASSPPTGGPQETQYF. The V gene is TRBV18, the J gene TRBJ2-5, with TRBD2 identical over 7 bases. The CDR3 length is 16 residues. CDR1 is KGHSH and CDR2 is LQKENI in the germline V gene. V lost 3 bases, J lost 2 bases, and 9 bases stayed unmatched.

The chain links TRBV25-1 to TRBJ2-1; 12 bases match TRBD2. With 3 bases clipped from V and 5 bases from J, the junction kept 5 bases outside the gene matches. This CDR3 region has 16 residues. Looked up from germline, CDR1 is MGHDK and CDR2 is SYGVNS. This CDR3 is CASSDLAGGQHNEQFF. In nucleotides, the CDR3 is TGTGCCAGCAGTGACCTAGCGGGAGGGCAACACAATGAGCAGTTCTTC.

This clone was counted only a few times. The V call is TRBV28, the J call TRBJ2-7, with TRBD2 matching 10 bases. Germline V lookup: CDR1 MDHEN, CDR2 SYDVKM. This CDR3 is built from 17 residues. J gave up 1 base and V 6 bases, and 12 bases lay outside the gene matches. CDR3 sequence (DNA): TGTGCCAGCAGCTTCTTCGGCCGGACTAGCGGATCCTACGAGCAGTACTTC. The encoded protein is CASSFFGRTSGSYEQYF. The full variable domain, its missing parts supplied by reference TRBV28 and TRBJ2-7, is DVKVTQSSRYLVKRTGEKVFLECVQDMDHENMFWYRQDPGLGLRLIYFSYDVKMKEKGDIPEGYSVSREKKERFSLILESASTNQTSMYLCASSFFGRTSGSYEQYFGPGTRLTVT.

V usage is TRBV28 and J usage is TRBJ2-1; D possibly corresponds to TRBD1 (5 bases). The CDR3 loop spans 12 amino acids. V was cut by 7 bases and J by 7 bases, with 11 bases left in between. Germline V CDR1 and CDR2: MDHEN, SYDVKM. CDR3 loop: CASIQGGNEQFF. Here the CDR3 DNA reads TGTGCCAGCATCCAGGGCGGAAATGAGCAGTTCTTC.

This clone was detected only a few times. V is TRBV25-1 and J is TRBJ2-3; tentatively, D is TRBD1 (5 bases). Germline values: CDR1 MGHDK, CDR2 SYGVNS. V lost 4 bases to trimming and J lost 5 bases, with 19 bases between them. The CDR3 is 16 residues long. CDR3 sequence reads: CASSVRQWALGDTQYF. The CDR3 nucleotides are TGTGCCAGCAGTGTTCGACAGTGGGCCTTAGGAGATACGCAGTATTTT.

This clone was detected only a few times. The chain couples TRBV7-9 to TRBJ1-2; weak D call: TRBD1 (6 bases). The CDR3 spans 18 residues. V was cut by 5 bases and J by 4 bases, with 26 bases left in between. Germline V gives CDR1 SEHNR, CDR2 FQNEAQ (reference sequence). The CDR3 coding sequence is TGTGCCAGCAGCCCAACCGGGCCCGGAAGATTAGGGGGCTATGGCTACACCTTC. This gives the protein CASSPTGPGRLGGYGYTF.

This clone turned up a few times. The DNA for the CDR3 is TGTGCCAGCAGTAGGACAGGGGGCGGCACTGAAGCTTTCTTT. Residues: CASSRTGGGTEAFF. J is TRBJ1-1 and V is TRBV25-1, with 11 bases identical to TRBD1. CDR3 length: 14 amino acids. Germline CDR1 and CDR2: MGHDK and SYGVNS. V lost 5 bases, J lost 4 bases, and 3 bases stayed unmatched.

This clone showed up just a few times. This rearrangement joins TRBV2 to TRBJ2-1, with 9 positions matching TRBD2. The CDR3 has 14 residues. The junction had 8 bases not matched to a gene; V was cut back by 8 bases and J by 6 bases. CDR1 is SNHLY and CDR2 is FYNNEI in the germline V gene. The CDR3 DNA sequence: TGTGCCAGCCTTTCAGCGGGAGGTCTCAATGAGCAGTTCTTC. Protein product: CASLSAGGLNEQFF.

The CDR3 loop reads CASSNRGKSVDTQYF. In nucleotides, the CDR3 is TGTGCCAGCAGCAACAGGGGGAAGTCAGTAGATACGCAGTATTTT. This chain connects TRBV6-5 to TRBJ2-3; 8 bases match TRBD1. This CDR3 has 15 amino acids. Germline CDR1 reads MNHEY; CDR2 reads SVGAGI. The V segment lost 6 bases and the J segment 5 bases; nucleotides outside the gene matches: 10.

This clone was detected a few times. V and J are TRBV18 and TRBJ2-1; possible D gene TRBD1, 6 bases. Trimming shortened V by 5 bases and J by 9 bases, and 11 bases separated the two germline ends. The length of the CDR3 is 12 residues. Germline V CDR1 and CDR2: KGHSH, LQKENI. Written as DNA, the CDR3 is TGTGCCAGCTCAGCGGACAGCCCTGAGCAGTTCTTC. Its translation: CASSADSPEQFF.

The chain combines TRBV19 with TRBJ2-3, with D possibly being TRBD1 (5 bases). Trimming removed 9 bases from V and 3 bases from J, with 13 bases in between. The CDR3 is 13 amino acids. Germline lookup yields CDR1 LNHDA and CDR2 SQIVND (reference sequence). The CDR3, as DNA: TGTGCCAGCGCTATGCAGGGAACAGATACGCAGTATTTT. This translates into CASAMQGTDTQYF. The variable domain in full, with the rest retrieved from reference TRBV19 and TRBJ2-3, is DGGITQSPKYLFRKEGQNVTLSCEQNLNHDAMYWYRQDPGQGLRLIYYSQIVNDFQKGDIAEGYSVSREKKESFPLTVTSAQKNPTAFYLCASAMQGTDTQYFGPGTRLTVL.

This clone was seen more than once but under ten times. This chain connects TRBV30 to TRBJ2-1; 9 bases match TRBD2. CDR3 length equals 14 residues. Looked up from germline, CDR1 is GTSNPN and CDR2 is SVGIG (reference sequence). Losses at the gene ends were 8 bases for V and 5 bases for J; bases not matched to a gene: 10. The CDR3 coding sequence is TGTGCCCTACCTCCGGGACTAGCTGACAATGAGCAGTTCTTC. Encoded protein: CALPPGLADNEQFF.

J is TRBJ2-5 and V is TRBV5-1, with 7 bases identical to TRBD2. CDR3 length equals 13 residues. V lost 6 bases to trimming and J lost 3 bases; unmatched junction nucleotides: 5. The germline V gene has CDR1 SGHRS and CDR2 YFSETQ. CDR3 protein: CASTWSGEETQYF. The CDR3 DNA follows: TGCGCCAGCACTTGGAGCGGGGAAGAGACCCAGTACTTC.